This passage covers 21 T cell receptor beta chains from one sample sequenced in a study of CD8 T cells in ankylosing spondylitis. Each CDR3 protein gets one entry after TCRdb re-called the 5' RACE reads with MiXCR. This table has 250,000 to 350,000 distinct CDR3 sequences, around 20% appearing once. Sequenced sample: blood, either unsorted or a sorted T cell fraction (not recorded which). These receptor sequences come from a male donor with ankylosing spondylitis or in good health (not recorded which).

The V gene is TRBV18, the J gene TRBJ1-3, with 7 bases identical to TRBD1. Trimming removed 2 bases from V and 5 bases from J; junction bases left unmatched: 9. CDR1 KGHSH and CDR2 LQKENI come from the germline V gene. The CDR3 runs 16 residues. The CDR3 region is CASSPAGTVPRNTIYF. Here the CDR3 DNA reads TGTGCCAGCTCACCAGCCGGGACAGTACCGAGAAACACCATATATTTT.

This clonotype was counted a few times. The chain carries TRBV11-2 and TRBJ2-4; D not resolved. The CDR3 is 15 amino acids. CDR1 is SGHAT, CDR2 FQNNGV, per germline. With 2 bases removed from V and 7 bases from J, the gap between germline ends came to 15 bases. In DNA form, the CDR3 reads TGTGCCAGCAGCTTAAAGGCTTTTCAGTCGAACATTCAGTACTTC. Its protein product is CASSLKAFQSNIQYF.

A few counts support this clonotype. The chain couples TRBV6-5 to TRBJ1-2; the match to TRBD1 covers 7 bases. V dropped 2 bases and J dropped 4; count of bases not matched to a gene: 4. Germline V gene sequence: CDR1 MNHEY, CDR2 SVGAGI. The CDR3 loop spans 14 amino acids. CDR3 coding DNA: TGTGCCAGCAGTTACGGGACAGCGTCCTATGGCTACACCTTC. It encodes CASSYGTASYGYTF.

V gene TRBV12-3 or TRBV12-4 combines with J gene TRBJ1-6; 9 nucleotides match TRBD1. This CDR3 spans 13 amino acids. J lost 7 bases, V lost 5 bases, and 0 bases had no gene match. As DNA, the CDR3 is TGTGCCAGCAGTGGGACAGGGAATTCACCCCTCCACTTT. As protein: CASSGTGNSPLHF.

This clonotype was recorded a few times. The genes are TRBV15 and TRBJ2-7, with 10 nucleotides matching TRBD1. The CDR3 is 16 residues long. Germline loops: CDR1 LNHNV, CDR2 YYDKDF (reference sequence). Trimming removed 2 bases from V and 2 bases from J; junction bases left unmatched: 6. The CDR3, as DNA: TGTGCCACCAGCAGATCGGACAGGGGGATTACCTACGAGCAGTACGTC. Translated, it gives CATSRSDRGITYEQYV.

This clonotype was observed a handful of times. CDR3 in amino acids: CASSPQTGAGTGELFF. CDR3 bases: TGTGCCAGCAGCCCGCAGACAGGGGCTGGCACCGGGGAGCTGTTTTTT. V is TRBV9 and J is TRBJ2-2, with TRBD1 identical over 8 bases. J lost 4 bases, V lost 4 bases, and 9 bases had no gene match. CDR1 and CDR2 (germline): SGDLS, YYNGEE. The CDR3 is made up of 16 amino acids.

The rearrangement uses TRBV12-3 or TRBV12-4 and TRBJ1-4, with 9 bases matching TRBD1. Trimming took 4 bases from V and 7 from J; bases not matched to a gene: 4. The CDR3 has 14 amino acids. This CDR3 is CASSYDRGVEKLFF. CDR3 coding DNA: TGTGCCAGCAGTTACGACAGGGGGGTTGAAAAACTGTTTTTT.

This clonotype showed up just a few times. The chain combines TRBV12-3 or TRBV12-4 with TRBJ1-6, with 8 bases that match TRBD1. The CDR3 covers 14 residues. J was trimmed by 8 bases and V by 6 bases; bases with no gene match: 6. The CDR3 DNA follows: TGTGCCAGCAGCCTGGGACAGGATCATTCACCCCTCCACTTT. Translating it yields CASSLGQDHSPLHF.

This clonotype was seen a few times. The chain is built from TRBV28 and TRBJ2-7, with 12 bases aligning to TRBD1. Germline values: CDR1 MDHEN, CDR2 SYDVKM. Trimming cost V 5 bases and J 5 bases; bases outside gene matches: 7. The CDR3 has 15 residues. CDR3 in amino acids: CASSGSGQGANEQYV. The CDR3 region has the DNA TGTGCCAGCAGTGGATCGGGACAGGGGGCGAACGAGCAGTACGTC.

The chain recombines TRBV6-5 with TRBJ2-5, with D possibly TRBD1 on 6 matching bases. Germline values: CDR1 MNHEY, CDR2 SVGAGI. V lost 3 bases to trimming and J lost 9 bases, with 20 bases between them. The CDR3 length is 15 residues. The CDR3 sequence is CASSYYRDTSTAQYF. Here the CDR3 DNA reads TGTGCCAGCAGTTATTATCGGGACACCTCGACTGCCCAGTACTTC.

The chain uses TRBV28 and TRBJ2-2, with a weak D call TRBD1 (6 bases). The CDR3 sequence is 15 residues long. Looked up from germline, CDR1 is MDHEN and CDR2 is SYDVKM. The germline V and J ends were trimmed by 5 bases and 2 bases, with 12 bases remaining between them. The CDR3 loop is CASSRPGHNTGELFF. The CDR3 nucleotides read TGTGCCAGCAGTAGGCCGGGACACAACACCGGGGAGCTGTTTTTT.

V and J are TRBV12-3 or TRBV12-4 and TRBJ2-5, with D possibly TRBD2 on 6 matching bases. Deletions cut 8 bases from V and 4 bases from J, with 14 bases between. The CDR3 runs 13 residues. This chain's CDR3 is CASQTLGGETQYF. The CDR3 nucleotides are TGTGCCAGCCAAACCTTGGGGGGAGAGACCCAGTACTTC.

The J gene is TRBJ1-2, the V gene TRBV7-8; 10 nucleotides agree with TRBD1. Germline values: CDR1 SGHVS, CDR2 FQNEAQ. The CDR3 extends over 14 amino acids. V was clipped by 7 bases and J by 2 bases; unmatched bases: 4. The DNA of the CDR3 is TGTGCCAGCATCAAGGACAGGGGGAACTATGGCTACACCTTC. Its translation: CASIKDRGNYGYTF.

This clonotype was recorded only once. The CDR3 here is CASSYERGTEAFF. CDR3 sequence (DNA): TGTGCCAGCAGTTATGAACGGGGGACTGAAGCTTTCTTT. This chain uses TRBV11-2 with TRBJ1-1; D is possibly TRBD1 (5 bases). The germline CDR1 and CDR2 sequences are SGHAT and FQNNGV. The V end was cut by 6 bases, the J end by 5 bases, with 13 bases between. The CDR3 runs 13 residues.

This clonotype has a count of ten or more. V is TRBV3-1 and J is TRBJ2-6, with TRBD1 matching 10 bases. J was trimmed by 1 base and V by 4 bases; bases with no gene match: 4. The V gene's germline CDR1 is LGHDT and CDR2 YNNKEL (reference sequence). The CDR3 spans 17 residues. In DNA form, the CDR3 reads TGTGCCAGCAGCCCTAGGACAGGGGGATCTGGGGCCAACGTCCTGACTTTC. Protein: CASSPRTGGSGANVLTF.

There are a few counts of this clonotype. The chain combines TRBV5-5 with TRBJ2-2; D may match TRBD1 or TRBD2 (5 bases each). This CDR3 is built from 16 residues. Trimming cost V 0 bases and J 4 bases, with 13 bases left between them. The germline V gene encodes CDR1 SGHKS and CDR2 YYEKEE (reference sequence). CDR3 coding DNA: TGTGCCAGCAGCTTGGGGAACTTTGGGGGCACCGGGGAGCTGTTTTTT. This gives the protein CASSLGNFGGTGELFF.

This clonotype was counted a few times. The CDR3 DNA reads as TGTGCCAGCGGACAGGGAGTCTATAGCAATCAGCCCCAGCATTTT. This sequence encodes CASGQGVYSNQPQHF. The chain couples TRBV28 to TRBJ1-5, with 8 bases matching TRBD1. The CDR3 spans 15 residues. Trimming at V came to 8 bases and at J to 0 bases, leaving 6 bases not matched to a gene. Germline CDR1 and CDR2: MDHEN and SYDVKM.

This chain joins TRBV3-1 and TRBJ2-3; D unresolved. The CDR3 is made up of 13 amino acids. Germline assignment: CDR1 LGHDT and CDR2 YNNKEL (reference sequence). V shed 1 base and J shed 2 bases, with 4 bases lying between them. CDR3 sequence: CASSQVDTDTQYF. The CDR3, as DNA: TGTGCCAGCAGCCAAGTCGACACAGATACGCAGTATTTT.

The chain combines TRBV29-1 with TRBJ2-3, with no clear D. The CDR3 is 14 residues long. V dropped 5 bases and J dropped 2 bases, with 14 bases sitting between them. Germline V lookup: CDR1 SQVTM, CDR2 ANQGSEA. The CDR3 region is CSVRQSWITDTQYF. CDR3 sequence (DNA): TGCAGCGTTCGGCAATCATGGATCACAGATACGCAGTATTTT.

The chain uses TRBV18 and TRBJ1-1; D gene unclear. Trimming took off 2 bases at V and 10 bases at J, with 8 bases between the two ends. CDR1 and CDR2 from the germline V gene are KGHSH and LQKENI. The CDR3 sequence is 11 residues long. CDR3 sequence: CASSPERVAFF. The CDR3 region has the DNA TGTGCCAGCTCACCAGAGAGGGTAGCTTTCTTT.

This clonotype turned up a few times. The CDR3 sequence is CAWSTGNIQYF. The CDR3 nucleotides are TGTGCCTGGAGTACAGGAAACATTCAGTACTTC. The chain uses TRBV30 and TRBJ2-4; possible D gene TRBD1, 5 bases. Per germline, CDR1 GTSNPN and CDR2 SVGIG (reference sequence). V was shortened by 2 bases and J by 6 bases, with 5 bases between the two germline ends. CDR3 size: 11 residues.